This TCR beta chain originates from a study of shared clonotypes between healthy human individuals. Broader study findings: Naive subsets typically showed greater estimated richness than memory subsets.

About this clone itself: Its specificity is not known.

Germline values: CDR1 GTSNPN, CDR2 SVGIG (reference sequence). The V segment lost 8 bases and the J segment 1 base; nucleotides outside the gene matches: 6. The CDR3 has 16 residues. Here immunoSEQ multiplex PCR was the method, and the copy in TCRdb shows in-frame clones only, minus some. The sample lists around 2.1 million clones; nearly 97% were seen once. Source material: naive CD4+ T cells sorted from blood. Indicated subset: CD45RA+ positively selected. The chain joins TRBV30 to TRBJ1-6; 12 bases align to TRBD1. This sequence originates from a man in his late teens or twenties in good health. CDR3 residues: CAGTGGAGSYNSPLHF. CDR3 sequence (DNA): TGTGCCGGGACAGGGGGCGCGGGATCCTATAATTCACCCCTCCACTTT.